The 22 T cell receptor beta chains reported below all come from one sample, sequenced in a study of OX40 agonist ivuxolimab in advanced cancers. Here immunoSEQ multiplex PCR was the method, and the copy in TCRdb shows in-frame clones only, minus some. The repertoire includes tens of thousands of clones, around 85% of them detected once, and roughly 0.61% sits in the top ten. The material sequenced was CD4+ or CD8+ T cells sorted from blood, taken in a trial of the OX40 agonist ivuxolimab. These receptors came from an adult with an advanced solid tumor such as melanoma, head and neck, liver or kidney cancer.

This sequence joins TRBV6-5 and TRBJ2-5; maybe TRBD1 (6 bases). The CDR3 runs to 14 residues. Germline loops: CDR1 MNHEY, CDR2 SVGAGI. V lost 4 bases, J lost 3 bases, and 12 bases lay in between. DNA of the CDR3: TGTGCCAGCAGTTTCGCCTCAGGGGAAGAGACCCAGTACTTC. This translates into CASSFASGEETQYF.

This clone has more than one count but fewer than ten. This rearrangement joins TRBV10-3 to TRBJ2-2; D is ambiguous. Trimming removed 11 bases from V and 0 bases from J, with 13 bases in between. There are 14 residues in the CDR3. Germline CDR1 ENHRY, CDR2 SYGVKD. Here the CDR3 reads CAARPRPNTGELFF. CDR3 sequence (DNA): TGTGCCGCCCGGCCCCGACCGAACACCGGGGAGCTGTTTTTT.

Ten or more counts support this clone. This chain uses TRBV6-5 with TRBJ1-1; D is ambiguous. Looked up from germline, CDR1 is MNHEY and CDR2 is SVGAGI. V lost 8 bases and J 7 bases, leaving 11 bases between the germline ends. CDR3 size: 11 residues. This chain's CDR3 is CASLRGGEAFF. The DNA for the CDR3 is TGTGCCAGCCTGAGAGGCGGTGAAGCTTTCTTT.

This clone was seen just once. V usage is TRBV18 and J usage is TRBJ1-2; D is possibly TRBD1 (6 bases). The V gene lost 0 bases and the J gene lost 8 bases, with 13 bases spanning the gap. The CDR3 has 14 amino acids. The germline V gene encodes CDR1 KGHSH and CDR2 LQKENI. The CDR3 bases are TGTGCCAGCTCACCACCGGTTCAGGGGTCCGGCTACACCTTC. Translating gives CASSPPVQGSGYTF.

This chain uses TRBV7-2 with TRBJ1-6, with 7 bases matching TRBD1. This CDR3 contains 16 residues. CDR1 SGHTA and CDR2 FQGNSA come from the germline V gene. The V and J ends lost 1 base and 6 bases, in that order; junction bases with no gene match: 6. The DNA of the CDR3 is TGTGCCAGCAGCTTAGTGGGACAGAACCTTAATTCACCCCTCCACTTT. Translated, it gives CASSLVGQNLNSPLHF.

Here the CDR3 reads CASSINFGAVNTEAFF. In DNA form, the CDR3 reads TGTGCCAGTAGTATAAATTTCGGGGCTGTGAACACTGAAGCTTTCTTT. V gene TRBV19 combines with J gene TRBJ1-1, with D possibly matching TRBD1 (5 bases). This CDR3 is built from 16 residues. V lost 2 bases and J 0 bases, leaving 13 bases between the germline ends. Germline V CDR1 and CDR2: LNHDA, SQIVND (reference sequence).

The rearrangement uses TRBV12-5 and TRBJ1-1; the match to TRBD1 covers 9 bases. The V and J ends lost 7 bases and 7 bases, in that order; junction bases with no gene match: 7. Germline assignment: CDR1 LGHNT and CDR2 FRNRAP. The CDR3 runs 13 residues. The CDR3 loop reads CASAGGQGLEAFF. As DNA, the CDR3 is TGTGCTAGTGCCGGGGGACAGGGACTTGAAGCTTTCTTT.

The chain recombines TRBV2 with TRBJ1-4; 8 nucleotides align to TRBD1. Germline lookup yields CDR1 SNHLY and CDR2 FYNNEI. This CDR3 is built from 16 residues. Germline trimming cut 6 bases from V and 2 bases from J; bases unmatched to any gene: 8. The chain's CDR3 is CASREDRAKTNEKLFF. The DNA for the CDR3 is TGTGCCAGCAGGGAGGACAGGGCCAAGACTAATGAAAAACTGTTTTTT.

The rearrangement links TRBV6-1 to TRBJ1-4; D is unclear. Germline V gene lookup returns CDR1 MNHNS and CDR2 SASEGT. V was trimmed by 6 bases and J by 8 bases, leaving 16 bases between them. This CDR3 has 14 residues. CDR3 DNA sequence: TGTGCCAGCAGCGACCCTCCCCAGGACGAAAAACTGTTTTTT. Protein: CASSDPPQDEKLFF.

The V and J genes are TRBV7-6 and TRBJ2-2, with TRBD2 identical over 10 bases. V dropped 2 bases and J dropped 5; count of bases not matched to a gene: 8. Germline V gene sequence: CDR1 SGHVS, CDR2 FNYEAQ. CDR3 length: 17 amino acids. Written as DNA, the CDR3 is TGTGCCAGCAGCTTAATGGGCAGCGGGGGGGCTACCGGGGAGCTGTTTTTT. Translated: CASSLMGSGGATGELFF. The whole variable domain, remainder taken from reference TRBV7-6 and TRBJ2-2, is GAGVSQSPRYKVTKRGQDVALRCDPISGHVSLYWYRQALGQGPEFLTYFNYEAQQDKSGLPNDRFSAERPEGSISTLTIQRTEQRDSAMYRCASSLMGSGGATGELFFGEGSRLTVL.

V is TRBV5-6 and J is TRBJ2-3, with 10 bases matching TRBD2. Germline V gene data show CDR1 as SGHDT and CDR2 as YYEEEE. This CDR3 comprises 15 residues. V dropped 1 base and J dropped 2; count of bases not matched to a gene: 1. The CDR3 DNA reads TGTGCCAGCAGCTTGCTAGCGGGGGACACAGATACGCAGTATTTT. Its translation: CASSLLAGDTDTQYF. The complete variable domain, with remaining parts taken from reference TRBV5-6 and TRBJ2-3, reads DAGVTQSPTHLIKTRGQQVTLRCSPKSGHDTVSWYQQALGQGPQFIFQYYEEEERQRGNFPDRFSGHQFPNYSSELNVNALLLGDSALYLCASSLLAGDTDTQYFGPGTRLTVL.

This rearrangement joins TRBV9 to TRBJ1-3; the D is unclear. Germline CDR1 is SGDLS and CDR2 is YYNGEE. This CDR3 is built from 15 residues. Trimming pared 3 bases from V and 3 bases from J, leaving 13 bases between. The CDR3: CASSDRADLGNTIYF. The CDR3 DNA is TGTGCCAGCAGCGACCGAGCGGACCTTGGAAACACCATATATTTT. Full variable domain (rest looked up from reference TRBV9 and TRBJ1-3): DSGVTQTPKHLITATGQRVTLRCSPRSGDLSVYWYQQSLDQGLQFLIQYYNGEERAKGNILERFSAQQFPDLHSELNLSSLELGDSALYFCASSDRADLGNTIYFGEGSWLTVV.

The V and J genes are TRBV7-8 and TRBJ2-7; D perhaps matches TRBD1 (5 bases). Germline CDR1 and CDR2: SGHVS and FQNEAQ. The CDR3 has 17 amino acids. Trimming removed 3 bases at V and 3 bases at J, with 21 bases between. The CDR3 DNA follows: TGTGCCAGCAGCTTTCGATCGGCAAGGGGCCTCGTCTACGAGCAGTACTTC. Encoded protein: CASSFRSARGLVYEQYF.

The chain employs TRBV19 and TRBJ2-5; D might be TRBD1 or TRBD2, each matching 6 bases. Trimming removed 0 bases from V and 4 bases from J, with 12 bases in between. CDR1 and CDR2 from the germline V gene are LNHDA and SQIVND (reference sequence). The CDR3 runs 15 residues. CDR3 sequence reads: CASSIDRGAGETQYF. The CDR3 region has the DNA TGTGCCAGTAGTATAGATAGGGGGGCGGGAGAGACCCAGTACTTC.

V is TRBV7-9 and J is TRBJ2-5, with 12 bases fitting TRBD2. CDR3 size: 17 residues. CDR1 and CDR2 (germline): SEHNR, FQNEAQ (reference sequence). The V gene end was trimmed by 5 bases and the J gene end by 4 bases; junction bases not matched to a gene: 11. The CDR3 DNA follows: TGTGCCAGCAGCCCGACTAGCGGGGGACCGTCTCGAGAGACCCAGTACTTC. Translation gives CASSPTSGGPSRETQYF.

The chain carries TRBV11-2 and TRBJ2-7; D remains ambiguous. Germline lookup yields CDR1 SGHAT and CDR2 FQNNGV. Between the trimmed V and J ends, which lost 5 bases and 4 bases, there was a span of 18 bases. This CDR3 contains 15 residues. CDR3 DNA sequence: TGTGCCAGCAGCCCCACCGAGGCGGCAGTATACGAGCAGTACTTC. Its protein product is CASSPTEAAVYEQYF.

CDR3 sequence: CASSRGRPGPNEKLFF. In DNA form, the CDR3 reads TGCGCCAGCAGCAGGGGGCGGCCGGGTCCTAATGAAAAACTGTTTTTT. The chain joins TRBV5-1 to TRBJ1-4, with TRBD1 identical over 7 bases. This CDR3 comprises 16 residues. The V and J ends lost 4 bases and 3 bases, in that order; junction bases with no gene match: 9. From germline, CDR1 is SGHRS and CDR2 YFSETQ.

The chain uses TRBV10-3 and TRBJ2-3; D is perhaps TRBD2 (5 bases). CDR1 is ENHRY and CDR2 is SYGVKD in the germline V gene. V was cut by 3 bases and J by 0 bases, with 13 bases left in between. The CDR3 consists of 16 residues. In DNA, the CDR3 is TGTGCCATCAGTGATCTCGGGGTTACTAGCACAGATACGCAGTATTTT. It yields the protein CAISDLGVTSTDTQYF.

This chain connects TRBV6-1 to TRBJ1-6, with D maybe TRBD1 (5 bases). The CDR3 extends over 14 amino acids. The V end lost 6 bases, the J end lost 5 bases, and 11 bases lay between the germline ends. Germline V CDR1 and CDR2: MNHNS, SASEGT. The CDR3 DNA reads TGTGCCAGCAGCGATAGACAGAATAATTCACCCCTCCACTTT. It encodes CASSDRQNNSPLHF.

The chain links TRBV7-3 to TRBJ2-6; 10 positions agree with TRBD1. The V gene end was trimmed by 5 bases and the J gene end by 4 bases; junction bases not matched to a gene: 14. There are 19 residues in the CDR3. CDR1 is SGHTA, CDR2 FQGTGA, per germline. CDR3 loop: CASSIVGGQGTAGANVLTF. The CDR3 DNA reads TGTGCCAGCAGCATTGTGGGGGGACAGGGGACGGCCGGGGCCAACGTCCTGACTTTC.

This sequence joins TRBV7-8 and TRBJ2-5; D not certain. The CDR3 loop spans 14 amino acids. Per germline, CDR1 SGHVS and CDR2 FQNEAQ. Trimming took off 4 bases at V and 0 bases at J, with 9 bases between the two ends. CDR3 protein: CASSSRWDQETQYF. CDR3 DNA sequence: TGTGCCAGCAGCTCCCGTTGGGACCAAGAGACCCAGTACTTC.

The V call is TRBV2, the J call TRBJ1-5, with 7 bases fitting TRBD1. The V gene end was trimmed by 5 bases and the J gene end by 3 bases; junction bases not matched to a gene: 7. This CDR3 has 15 residues. CDR1 is SNHLY, CDR2 FYNNEI, per germline. CDR3 sequence reads: CASSPGQQANQPQHF. The CDR3 region has the DNA TGTGCCAGCAGTCCGGGACAGCAAGCCAATCAGCCCCAGCATTTT. Looking up the rest from reference TRBV2 and TRBJ1-5 gives the full variable domain: EPEVTQTPSHQVTQMGQEVILRCVPISNHLYFYWYRQILGQKVEFLVSFYNNEISEKSEIFDDQFSVERPDGSNFTLKIRSTKLEDSAMYFCASSPGQQANQPQHFGDGTRLSIL.